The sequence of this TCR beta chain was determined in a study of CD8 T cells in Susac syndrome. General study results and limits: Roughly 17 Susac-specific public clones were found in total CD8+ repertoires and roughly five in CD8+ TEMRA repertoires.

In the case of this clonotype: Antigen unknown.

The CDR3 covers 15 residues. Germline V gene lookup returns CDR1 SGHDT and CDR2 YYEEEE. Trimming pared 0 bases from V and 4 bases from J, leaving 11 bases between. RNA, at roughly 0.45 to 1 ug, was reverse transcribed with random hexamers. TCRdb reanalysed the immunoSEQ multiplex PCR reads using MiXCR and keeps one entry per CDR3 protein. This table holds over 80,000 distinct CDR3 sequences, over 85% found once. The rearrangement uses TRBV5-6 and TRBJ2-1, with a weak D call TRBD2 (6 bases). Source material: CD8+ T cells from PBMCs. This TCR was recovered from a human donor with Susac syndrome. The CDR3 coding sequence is TGTGCCAGCAGCTTGGAGGAGGGCCTATACAATGAGCAGTTCTTC. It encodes CASSLEEGLYNEQFF.